A single sample gave rise to the 2 T cell receptor beta chains below, sequenced in a study of blood T cell repertoires in COVID-19. The protocol was immunoSEQ multiplex PCR, while the TCRdb copy is restricted to in-frame clones and leaves out a portion. This table has 150,000 to 200,000 clones, approximately 86% appearing once. Material: PBMCs or T cells enriched from blood (not recorded which). The receptors here all came from a man in his sixties who had recovered from COVID-19.

This chain links TRBV28 with TRBJ1-2; a possible D gene is TRBD1 (6 bases). The CDR3 contains 13 residues. The V gene lost 8 bases and the J gene lost 7 bases, with 17 bases spanning the gap. Germline assignment: CDR1 MDHEN and CDR2 SYDVKM. The chain's CDR3 is CASGTTGIFGYTF. Written as DNA, the CDR3 is TGTGCCAGCGGAACTACAGGGATATTTGGCTACACCTTC.

This rearrangement joins TRBV7-2 to TRBJ2-3, with 14 nucleotides matching TRBD2. CDR1 and CDR2 (germline): SGHTA, FQGNSA. This CDR3 comprises 17 residues. V was clipped by 5 bases and J by 0 bases; unmatched bases: 4. The CDR3 coding sequence is TGTGCCAGCAGCCGGGGACTAGCGGGAGCTAGCACAGATACGCAGTATTTT. Translating gives CASSRGLAGASTDTQYF.